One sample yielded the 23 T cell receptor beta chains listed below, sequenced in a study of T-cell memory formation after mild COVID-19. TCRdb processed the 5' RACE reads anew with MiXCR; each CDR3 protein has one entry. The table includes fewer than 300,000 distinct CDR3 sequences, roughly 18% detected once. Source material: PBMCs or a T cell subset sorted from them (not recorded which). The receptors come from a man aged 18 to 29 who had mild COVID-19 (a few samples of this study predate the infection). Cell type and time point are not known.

The CDR3 DNA reads TGCAGTGCTAGAGATGCCTCGGGGGGCCGGGACGGCTACACCTTC. It encodes CSARDASGGRDGYTF. The V gene is TRBV20-1, the J gene TRBJ1-2; maybe TRBD1 (6 bases). Germline lookup yields CDR1 DFQATT and CDR2 SNEGSKA (reference sequence). CDR3 length equals 15 residues. The V and J ends lost 0 bases and 8 bases respectively, with 19 bases between them.

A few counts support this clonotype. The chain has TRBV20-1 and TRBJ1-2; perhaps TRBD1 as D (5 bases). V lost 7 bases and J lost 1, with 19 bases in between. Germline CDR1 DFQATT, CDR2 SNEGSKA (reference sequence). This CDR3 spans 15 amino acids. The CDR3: CSGLPRGFVNYGYTF. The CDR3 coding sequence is TGCAGTGGACTCCCTCGGGGGTTTGTTAACTATGGCTACACCTTC.

CDR3 loop: CASSYSGTGVGEKLFF. Written as DNA, the CDR3 is TGTGCCAGCAGTTACTCTGGGACAGGGGTGGGGGAAAAACTGTTTTTT. The chain recombines TRBV6-5 with TRBJ1-4, with 10 bases aligning to TRBD1. The J segment lost 8 bases and the V segment lost 0 bases, leaving 6 bases of the junction unmatched. This CDR3 comprises 16 residues. CDR1 MNHEY and CDR2 SVGAGI come from the germline V gene.

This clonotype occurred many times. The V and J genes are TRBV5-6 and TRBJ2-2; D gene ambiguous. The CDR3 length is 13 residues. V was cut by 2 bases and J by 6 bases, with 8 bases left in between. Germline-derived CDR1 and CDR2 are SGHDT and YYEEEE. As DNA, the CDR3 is TGTGCCAGCAGCTTACTCCTCGCCGGGGAGCTGTTTTTT. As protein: CASSLLLAGELFF.

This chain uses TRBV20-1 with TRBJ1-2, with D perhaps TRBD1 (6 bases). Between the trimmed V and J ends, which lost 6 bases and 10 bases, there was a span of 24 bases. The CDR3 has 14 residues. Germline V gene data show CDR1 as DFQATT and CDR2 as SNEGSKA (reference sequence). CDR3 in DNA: TGCAGTGCCCCTCTACTCGGGAGAGGGGGGGACTACACCTTC. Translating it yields CSAPLLGRGGDYTF.

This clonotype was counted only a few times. Written as DNA, the CDR3 is TGCAGTGCCATCAAACAGACAGGGGCGCGCGAAAAACTGTTTTTT. Translation gives CSAIKQTGAREKLFF. V is TRBV20-1 and J is TRBJ1-4; 8 nucleotides align to TRBD1. The CDR3 is 15 amino acids. Trimming cost V 6 bases and J 8 bases; bases outside gene matches: 14. CDR1 is DFQATT, CDR2 SNEGSKA, per germline (reference sequence).

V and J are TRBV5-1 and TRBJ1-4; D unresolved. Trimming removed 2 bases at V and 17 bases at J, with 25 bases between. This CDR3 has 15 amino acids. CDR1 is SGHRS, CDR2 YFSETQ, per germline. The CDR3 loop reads CASSFHPSAGRARFF. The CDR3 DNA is TGCGCCAGCAGCTTCCACCCGTCGGCAGGTCGGGCGCGTTTTTTT.

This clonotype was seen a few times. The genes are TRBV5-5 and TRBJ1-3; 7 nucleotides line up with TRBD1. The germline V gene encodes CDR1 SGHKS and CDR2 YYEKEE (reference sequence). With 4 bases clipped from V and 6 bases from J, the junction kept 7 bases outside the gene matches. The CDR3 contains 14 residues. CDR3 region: CASSKRQGVNTIYF. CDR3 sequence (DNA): TGTGCCAGCAGCAAACGACAGGGAGTAAACACCATATATTTT.

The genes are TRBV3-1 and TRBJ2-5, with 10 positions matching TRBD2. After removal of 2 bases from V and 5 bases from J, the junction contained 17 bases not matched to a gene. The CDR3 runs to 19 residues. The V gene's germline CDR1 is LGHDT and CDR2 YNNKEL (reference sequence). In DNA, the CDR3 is TGTGCCAGCAGCCAAACCCTGTCGGCCCAAGCGGGGGGGCTGGAGACCCAGTACTTC. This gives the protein CASSQTLSAQAGGLETQYF.

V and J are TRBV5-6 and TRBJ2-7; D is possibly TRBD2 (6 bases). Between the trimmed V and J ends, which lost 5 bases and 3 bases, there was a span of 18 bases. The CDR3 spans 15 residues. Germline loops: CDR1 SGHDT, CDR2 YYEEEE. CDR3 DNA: TGTGCCAGCAGGGCCTTGGCTAGGAGGGTCTACGAGCAGTACTTC. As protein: CASRALARRVYEQYF.

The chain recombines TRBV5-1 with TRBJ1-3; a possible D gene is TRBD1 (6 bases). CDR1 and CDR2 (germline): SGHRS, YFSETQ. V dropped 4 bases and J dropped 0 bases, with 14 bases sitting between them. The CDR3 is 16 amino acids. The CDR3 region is CASSQGHQSSGNTIYF. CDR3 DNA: TGCGCCAGCAGCCAGGGACACCAGAGCTCTGGAAACACCATATATTTT. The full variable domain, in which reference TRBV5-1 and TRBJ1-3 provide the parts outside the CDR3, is KAGVTQTPRYLIKTRGQQVTLSCSPISGHRSVSWYQQTPGQGLQFLFEYFSETQRNKGNFPGRFSGRQFSNSRSEMNVSTLELGDSALYLCASSQGHQSSGNTIYFGEGSWLTVV.

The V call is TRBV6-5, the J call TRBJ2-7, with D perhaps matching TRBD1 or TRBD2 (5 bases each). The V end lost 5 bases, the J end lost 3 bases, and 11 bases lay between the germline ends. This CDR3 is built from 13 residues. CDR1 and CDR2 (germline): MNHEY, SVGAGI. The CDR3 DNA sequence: TGTGCCAGCAGTCCCCCGGGGCGCTACGAGCAGTACGTC. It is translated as CASSPPGRYEQYV.

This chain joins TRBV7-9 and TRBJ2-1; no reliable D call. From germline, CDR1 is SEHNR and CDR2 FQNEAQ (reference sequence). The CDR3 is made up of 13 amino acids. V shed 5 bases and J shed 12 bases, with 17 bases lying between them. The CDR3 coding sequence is TGTGCCAGCAGCCCTCGACCGGATTTGGGGCAGTTCTTC. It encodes CASSPRPDLGQFF.

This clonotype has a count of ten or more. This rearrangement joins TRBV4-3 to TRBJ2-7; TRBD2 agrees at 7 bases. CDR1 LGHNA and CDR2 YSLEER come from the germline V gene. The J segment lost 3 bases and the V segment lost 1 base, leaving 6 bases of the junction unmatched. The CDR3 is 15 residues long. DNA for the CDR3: TGCGCCAGCAGCCAAGGGTACAGCGGGGTCTACGAGCAGTACTTC. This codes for CASSQGYSGVYEQYF.

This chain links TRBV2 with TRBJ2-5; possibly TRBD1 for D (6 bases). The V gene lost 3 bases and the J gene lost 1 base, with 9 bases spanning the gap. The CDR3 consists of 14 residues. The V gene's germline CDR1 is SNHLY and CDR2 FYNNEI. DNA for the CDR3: TGTGCCAGCAGTGATAACAGGGTCCAAGAGACCCAGTACTTC. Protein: CASSDNRVQETQYF.

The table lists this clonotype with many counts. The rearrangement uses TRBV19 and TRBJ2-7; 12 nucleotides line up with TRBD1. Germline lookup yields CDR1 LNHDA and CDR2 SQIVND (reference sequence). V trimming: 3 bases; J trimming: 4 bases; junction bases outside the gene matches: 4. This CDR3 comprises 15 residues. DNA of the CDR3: TGTGCCAGTAGTATCGGGACAGGGGGCATTTACGAGCAGTACTTC. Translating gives CASSIGTGGIYEQYF.

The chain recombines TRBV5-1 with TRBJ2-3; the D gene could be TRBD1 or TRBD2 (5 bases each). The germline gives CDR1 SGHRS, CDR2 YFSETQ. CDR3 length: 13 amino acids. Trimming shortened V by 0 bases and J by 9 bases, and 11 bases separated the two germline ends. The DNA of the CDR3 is TGCGCCAGCAGCTTGGCCGCTGAGGGGACGCAGTATTTT. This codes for CASSLAAEGTQYF.

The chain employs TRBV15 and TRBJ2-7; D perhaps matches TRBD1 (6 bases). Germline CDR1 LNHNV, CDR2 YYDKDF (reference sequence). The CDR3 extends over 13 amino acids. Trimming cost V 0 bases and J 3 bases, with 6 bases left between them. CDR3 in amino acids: CATSREQGYEQYF. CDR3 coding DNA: TGTGCCACCAGCAGAGAACAGGGCTACGAGCAGTACTTC.

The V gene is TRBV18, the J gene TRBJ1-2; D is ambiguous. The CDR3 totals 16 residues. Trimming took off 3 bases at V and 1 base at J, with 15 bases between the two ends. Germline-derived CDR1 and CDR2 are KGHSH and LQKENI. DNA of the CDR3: TGTGCCAGCTCACCCCCCTCCGTGAGAGATAACTATGGCTACACCTTC. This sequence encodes CASSPPSVRDNYGYTF.

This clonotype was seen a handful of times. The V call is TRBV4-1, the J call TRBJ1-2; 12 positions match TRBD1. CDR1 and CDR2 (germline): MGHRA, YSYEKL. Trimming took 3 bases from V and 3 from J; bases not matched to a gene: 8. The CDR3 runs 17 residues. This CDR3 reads CASSQVGQGARHYGYTF. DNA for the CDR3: TGCGCCAGCAGCCAGGTGGGACAGGGGGCCCGGCACTATGGCTACACCTTC.

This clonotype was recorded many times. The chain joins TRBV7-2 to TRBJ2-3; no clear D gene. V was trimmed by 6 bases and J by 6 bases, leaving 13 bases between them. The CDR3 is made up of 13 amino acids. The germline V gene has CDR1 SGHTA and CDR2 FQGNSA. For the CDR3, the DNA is TGTGCCAGCAGAGCCACTGGTGGTGATACGCAGTATTTT. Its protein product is CASRATGGDTQYF.

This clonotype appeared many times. CDR3 sequence (DNA): TGCGCCAGCAGCGTTAGCGGGGGGTTGCAGTTCTTC. Residues: CASSVSGGLQFF. The chain uses TRBV5-1 and TRBJ2-1, with TRBD2 matching over 10 bases. The CDR3 length is 12 residues. V was pared by 4 bases and J by 12 bases, with 4 bases of the junction left unmatched. Germline V gene data show CDR1 as SGHRS and CDR2 as YFSETQ.

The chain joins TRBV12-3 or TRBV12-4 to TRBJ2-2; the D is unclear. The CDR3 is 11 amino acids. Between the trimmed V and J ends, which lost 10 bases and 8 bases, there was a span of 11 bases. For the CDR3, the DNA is TGTGCCATATCTCTTGGGGGGGAGCTGTTTTTT. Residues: CAISLGGELFF.